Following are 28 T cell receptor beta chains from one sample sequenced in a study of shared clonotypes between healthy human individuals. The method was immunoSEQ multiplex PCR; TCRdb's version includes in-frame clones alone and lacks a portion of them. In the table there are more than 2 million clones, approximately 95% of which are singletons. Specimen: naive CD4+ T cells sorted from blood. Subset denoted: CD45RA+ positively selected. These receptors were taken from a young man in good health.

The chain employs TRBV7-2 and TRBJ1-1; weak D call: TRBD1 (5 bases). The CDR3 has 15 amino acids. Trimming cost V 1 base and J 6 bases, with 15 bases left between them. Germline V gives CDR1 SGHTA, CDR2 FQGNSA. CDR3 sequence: CASSLGGGWSAEAFF. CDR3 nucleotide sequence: TGTGCCAGCAGCTTAGGTGGGGGTTGGTCCGCTGAAGCTTTCTTT.

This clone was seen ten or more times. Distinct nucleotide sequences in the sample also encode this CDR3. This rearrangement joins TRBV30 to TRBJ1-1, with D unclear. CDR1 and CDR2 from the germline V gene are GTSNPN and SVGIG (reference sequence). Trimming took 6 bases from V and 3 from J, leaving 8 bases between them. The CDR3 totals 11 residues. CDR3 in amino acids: CACTIDTEAFF. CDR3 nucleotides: TGTGCCTGTACTATTGACACTGAAGCTTTCTTT.

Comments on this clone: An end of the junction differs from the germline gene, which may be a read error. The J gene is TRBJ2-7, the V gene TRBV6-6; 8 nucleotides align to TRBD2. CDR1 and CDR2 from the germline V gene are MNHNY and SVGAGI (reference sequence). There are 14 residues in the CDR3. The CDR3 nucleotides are TGTGCCAGCAGGTACTTAGCGGGATCCCACGAGCAGTACTTC. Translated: CASRYLAGSHEQYF.

The CDR3 sequence: CASSRLAGGFAGELFF. The CDR3 bases are TGTGCCAGCAGCCGACTAGCGGGAGGGTTCGCAGGGGAGCTGTTTTTT. This chain uses TRBV7-2 with TRBJ2-2, with 14 bases lining up with TRBD2. V lost 5 bases to trimming and J lost 8 bases; unmatched junction nucleotides: 7. Germline-derived CDR1 and CDR2 are SGHTA and FQGNSA. There are 16 residues in the CDR3.

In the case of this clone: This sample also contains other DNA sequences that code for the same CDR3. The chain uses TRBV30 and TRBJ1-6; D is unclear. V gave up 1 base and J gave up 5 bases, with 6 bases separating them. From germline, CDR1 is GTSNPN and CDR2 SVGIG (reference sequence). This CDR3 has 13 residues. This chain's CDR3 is CAWSAGNNSPLHF. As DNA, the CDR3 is TGTGCCTGGAGTGCTGGGAATAATTCACCCCTCCACTTT.

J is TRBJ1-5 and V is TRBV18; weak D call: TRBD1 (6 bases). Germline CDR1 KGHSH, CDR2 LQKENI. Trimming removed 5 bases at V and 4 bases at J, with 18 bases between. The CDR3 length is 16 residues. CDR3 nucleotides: TGTGCCAGCTCATCTCAACAGGGTCGCTTGAATCAGCCCCAGCATTTT. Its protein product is CASSSQQGRLNQPQHF.

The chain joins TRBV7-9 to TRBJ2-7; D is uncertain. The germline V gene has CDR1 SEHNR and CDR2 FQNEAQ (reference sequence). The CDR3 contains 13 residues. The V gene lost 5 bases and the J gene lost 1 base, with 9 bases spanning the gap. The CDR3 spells CASSPTISYEQYF. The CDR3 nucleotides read TGTGCCAGCAGCCCCACCATTTCCTACGAGCAGTACTTC.

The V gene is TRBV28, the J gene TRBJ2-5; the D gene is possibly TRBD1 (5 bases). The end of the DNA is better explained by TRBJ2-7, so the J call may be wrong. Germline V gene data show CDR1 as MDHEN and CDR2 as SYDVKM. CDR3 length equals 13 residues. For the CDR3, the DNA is TGTGCCAGCAGTTACCAGGGCTCCTACGAGCAGTACTTC. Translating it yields CASSYQGSYEQYF.

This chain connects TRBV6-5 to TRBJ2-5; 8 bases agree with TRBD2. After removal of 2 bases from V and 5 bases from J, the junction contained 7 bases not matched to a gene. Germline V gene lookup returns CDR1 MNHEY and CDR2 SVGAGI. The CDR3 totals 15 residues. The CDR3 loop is CASSYGSGGPETQYF. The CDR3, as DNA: TGTGCCAGCAGTTACGGGTCGGGGGGGCCGGAGACCCAGTACTTC.

The CDR3 DNA is TGCGCCAGCAGGGCGGGCTCTGGGGCCAACGTCCTGACTTTC. Amino acid sequence: CASRAGSGANVLTF. V and J are TRBV5-1 and TRBJ2-6; possible D gene TRBD2, 5 bases. The CDR3 extends over 14 amino acids. V was pared by 5 bases and J by 0 bases, with 6 bases between. Germline assignment: CDR1 SGHRS and CDR2 YFSETQ.

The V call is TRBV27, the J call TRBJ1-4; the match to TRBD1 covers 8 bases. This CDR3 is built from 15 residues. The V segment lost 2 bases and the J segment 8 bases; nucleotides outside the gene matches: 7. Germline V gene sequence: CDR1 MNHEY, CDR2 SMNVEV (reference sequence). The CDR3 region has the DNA TGTGCCAGCAGTTTAACCAGGGGGCCTCGGGAAAAACTGTTTTTT. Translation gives CASSLTRGPREKLFF.

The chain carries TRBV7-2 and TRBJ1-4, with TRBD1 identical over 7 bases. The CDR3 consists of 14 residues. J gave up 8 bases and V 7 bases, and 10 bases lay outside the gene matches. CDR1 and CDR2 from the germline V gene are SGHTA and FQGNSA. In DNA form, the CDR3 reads TGTGCCAGCACCGAACAGGGGTCGGGGGAAAAACTGTTTTTT. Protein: CASTEQGSGEKLFF.

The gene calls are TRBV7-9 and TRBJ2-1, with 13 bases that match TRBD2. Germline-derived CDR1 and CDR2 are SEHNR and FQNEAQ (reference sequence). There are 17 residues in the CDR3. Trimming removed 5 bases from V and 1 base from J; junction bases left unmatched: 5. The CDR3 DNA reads TGTGCCAGCAGCGTAGGACTAGCGGGAGTGTCCTACAATGAGCAGTTCTTC. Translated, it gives CASSVGLAGVSYNEQFF. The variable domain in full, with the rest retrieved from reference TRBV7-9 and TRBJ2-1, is DTGVSQNPRHKITKRGQNVTFRCDPISEHNRLYWYRQTLGQGPEFLTYFQNEAQLEKSRLLSDRFSAERPKGSFSTLEIQRTEQGDSAMYLCASSVGLAGVSYNEQFFGPGTRLTVL.

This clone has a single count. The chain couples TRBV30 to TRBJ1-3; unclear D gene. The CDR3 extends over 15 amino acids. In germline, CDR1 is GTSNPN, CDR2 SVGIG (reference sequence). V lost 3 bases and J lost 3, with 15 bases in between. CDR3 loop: CAWRADPAGGNTIYF. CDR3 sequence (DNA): TGTGCCTGGAGGGCTGACCCGGCAGGTGGAAACACCATATATTTT. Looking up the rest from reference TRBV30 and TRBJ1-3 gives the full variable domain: SQTIHQWPATLVQPVGSPLSLECTVEGTSNPNLYWYRQAAGRGLQLLFYSVGIGQISSEVPQNLSASRPQDRQFILSSKKLLLSDSGFYLCAWRADPAGGNTIYFGEGSWLTVV.

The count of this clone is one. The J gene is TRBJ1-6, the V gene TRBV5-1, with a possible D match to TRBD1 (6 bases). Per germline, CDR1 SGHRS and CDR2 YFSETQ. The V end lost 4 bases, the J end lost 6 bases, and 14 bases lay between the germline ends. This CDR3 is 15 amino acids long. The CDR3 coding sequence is TGCGCCAGCAGCCCAAGGGCGGGGGCTAATTCACCCCTCCACTTT. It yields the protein CASSPRAGANSPLHF.

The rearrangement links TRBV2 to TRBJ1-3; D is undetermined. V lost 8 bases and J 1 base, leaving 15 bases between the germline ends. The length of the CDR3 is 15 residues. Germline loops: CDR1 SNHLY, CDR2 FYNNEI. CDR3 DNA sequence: TGTGCCAGCTCTATCGGAGCGGTGTCTGGAAACACCATATATTTT. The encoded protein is CASSIGAVSGNTIYF.

This CDR3 is CASSPDRGVTGANVLTF. Here the CDR3 DNA reads TGTGCCAGCAGCCCGGACAGGGGGGTAACTGGGGCCAACGTCCTGACTTTC. The chain has TRBV11-2 and TRBJ2-6, with 10 positions matching TRBD1. This CDR3 is 17 amino acids long. The junction had 6 bases not matched to a gene; V was cut back by 5 bases and J by 2 bases. CDR1 is SGHAT, CDR2 FQNNGV, per germline.

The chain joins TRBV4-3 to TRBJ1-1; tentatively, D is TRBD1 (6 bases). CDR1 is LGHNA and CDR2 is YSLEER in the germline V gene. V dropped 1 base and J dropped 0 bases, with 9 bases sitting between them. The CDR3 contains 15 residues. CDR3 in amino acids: CASSQGRTVNTEAFF. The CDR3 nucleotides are TGCGCCAGCAGCCAAGGAAGGACAGTGAACACTGAAGCTTTCTTT.

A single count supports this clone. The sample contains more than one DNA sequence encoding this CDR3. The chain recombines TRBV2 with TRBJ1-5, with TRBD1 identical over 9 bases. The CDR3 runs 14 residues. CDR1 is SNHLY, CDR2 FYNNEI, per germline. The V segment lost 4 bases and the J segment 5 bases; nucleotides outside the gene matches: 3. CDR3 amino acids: CASSAGQGYQPQHF. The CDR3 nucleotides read TGTGCCAGCAGTGCGGGACAGGGTTATCAGCCCCAGCATTTT.

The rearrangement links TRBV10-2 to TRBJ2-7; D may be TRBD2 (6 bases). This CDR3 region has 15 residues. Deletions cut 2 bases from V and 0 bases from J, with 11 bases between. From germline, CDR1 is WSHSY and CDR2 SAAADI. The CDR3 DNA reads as TGCGCCAGCAGTGAGCGGCGGGGCTACTCCTACGAGCAGTACTTC. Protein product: CASSERRGYSYEQYF.

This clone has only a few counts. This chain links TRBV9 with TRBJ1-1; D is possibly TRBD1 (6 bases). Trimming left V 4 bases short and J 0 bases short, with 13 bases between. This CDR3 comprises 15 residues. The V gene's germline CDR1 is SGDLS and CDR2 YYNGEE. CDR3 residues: CASSHRTVMNTEAFF. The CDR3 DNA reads TGTGCCAGCAGCCATCGGACAGTTATGAACACTGAAGCTTTCTTT.

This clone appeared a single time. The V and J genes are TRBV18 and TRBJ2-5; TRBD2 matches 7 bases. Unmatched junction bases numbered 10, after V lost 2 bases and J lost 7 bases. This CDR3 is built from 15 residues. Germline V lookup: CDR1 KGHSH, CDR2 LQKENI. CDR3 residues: CASSPRGDYRGTQYF. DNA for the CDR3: TGTGCCAGCTCACCAAGAGGGGACTACCGAGGGACCCAGTACTTC.

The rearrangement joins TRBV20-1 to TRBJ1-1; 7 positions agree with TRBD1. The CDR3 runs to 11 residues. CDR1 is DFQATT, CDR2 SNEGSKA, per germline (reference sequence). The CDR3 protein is CTPSGGAEAFF. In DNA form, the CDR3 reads TGCACCCCGTCAGGGGGGGCTGAAGCTTTCTTT.

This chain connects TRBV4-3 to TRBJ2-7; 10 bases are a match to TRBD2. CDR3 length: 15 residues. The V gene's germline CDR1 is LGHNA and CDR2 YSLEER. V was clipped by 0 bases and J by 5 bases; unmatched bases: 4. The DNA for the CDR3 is TGCGCCAGCAGCCAAGAGAGCGGGAGGGTCAACGAGCAGTACTTC. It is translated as CASSQESGRVNEQYF.

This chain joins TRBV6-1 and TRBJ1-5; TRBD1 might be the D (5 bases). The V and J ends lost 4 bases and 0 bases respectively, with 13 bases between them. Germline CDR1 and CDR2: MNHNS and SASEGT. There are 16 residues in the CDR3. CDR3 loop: CASSGRDGYSNQPQHF. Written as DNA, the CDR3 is TGTGCCAGCAGTGGCCGGGACGGTTATAGCAATCAGCCCCAGCATTTT.

CDR3 coding DNA: TGTGCCAGCACCAGTAGGGCCAACAATGAGCAGTTCTTC. Translated, it gives CASTSRANNEQFF. This sequence joins TRBV7-2 and TRBJ2-1; D not resolved. From germline, CDR1 is SGHTA and CDR2 FQGNSA. V lost 7 bases to trimming and J lost 5 bases, with 12 bases between them. This CDR3 comprises 13 residues. Filled out from reference TRBV7-2 and TRBJ2-1, the complete variable domain reads GAGVSQSPSNKVTEKGKDVELRCDPISGHTALYWYRQSLGQGLEFLIYFQGNSAPDKSGLPSDRFSAERTGGSVSTLTIQRTQQEDSAVYLCASTSRANNEQFFGPGTRLTVL.

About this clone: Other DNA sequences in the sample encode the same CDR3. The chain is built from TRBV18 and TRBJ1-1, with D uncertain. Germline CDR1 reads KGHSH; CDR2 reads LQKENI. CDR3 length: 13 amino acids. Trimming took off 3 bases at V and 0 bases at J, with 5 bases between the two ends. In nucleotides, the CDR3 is TGTGCCAGCTCACCGGGGTTGAACACTGAAGCTTTCTTT. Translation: CASSPGLNTEAFF.

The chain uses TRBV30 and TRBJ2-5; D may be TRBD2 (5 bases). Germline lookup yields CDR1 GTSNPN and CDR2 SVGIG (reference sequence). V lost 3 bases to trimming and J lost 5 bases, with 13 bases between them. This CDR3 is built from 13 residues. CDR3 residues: CAWRSAGRETQYF. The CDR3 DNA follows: TGTGCCTGGAGGAGTGCGGGTAGGGAGACCCAGTACTTC.